Presented here are 3 T cell receptor beta chains from one specimen sequenced in a study of blood T cell repertoires in COVID-19. Assay: immunoSEQ multiplex PCR; the TCRdb copy retains only in-frame clones and omits some. The data hold around 130,000 clones, with over 75% observed a single time. The sample was peripheral blood. These receptors were taken from a man aged 65-85 years with active or convalescent COVID-19.

The chain combines TRBV28 with TRBJ1-1; 9 nucleotides line up with TRBD1. J gave up 4 bases and V 4 bases, and 7 bases lay outside the gene matches. The V gene's germline CDR1 is MDHEN and CDR2 SYDVKM. The CDR3 runs 15 residues. CDR3 in amino acids: CASSSPGTGPTEAFF. In DNA form, the CDR3 reads TGTGCCAGCAGTTCCCCCGGGACAGGGCCCACTGAAGCTTTCTTT.

The rearrangement uses TRBV5-1 and TRBJ2-1, with D hard to call. The germline V and J ends were trimmed by 0 bases and 4 bases, with 5 bases remaining between them. CDR1 and CDR2 from the germline V gene are SGHRS and YFSETQ. The CDR3 is 13 amino acids. DNA of the CDR3: TGCGCCAGCAGCTTGGACGGGTACAATGAGCAGTTCTTC. This codes for CASSLDGYNEQFF. The complete variable domain, with remaining parts taken from reference TRBV5-1 and TRBJ2-1, reads KAGVTQTPRYLIKTRGQQVTLSCSPISGHRSVSWYQQTPGQGLQFLFEYFSETQRNKGNFPGRFSGRQFSNSRSEMNVSTLELGDSALYLCASSLDGYNEQFFGPGTRLTVL.

The J gene is TRBJ1-1, the V gene TRBV18; no clear D. The germline V gene encodes CDR1 KGHSH and CDR2 LQKENI. The CDR3 has 16 amino acids. V dropped 1 base and J dropped 1 base, with 13 bases sitting between them. CDR3 nucleotides: TGTGCCAGCTCACCACGGGGAAGCGGGCAGAACACTGAAGCTTTCTTT. Amino acid sequence: CASSPRGSGQNTEAFF.